The present T cell receptor beta chain was sequenced within a study of blood T cell repertoires in COVID-19. Across the study: Italy, Spain and the United States were the sources of the convalescent and acute COVID-19 samples. The cDNA or gDNA used as material had been derived from T cells, B-cell-depleted T cells, or PBMCs.

In germline, CDR1 is MNHEY, CDR2 SVGAGI. The CDR3 has 15 residues. Between the trimmed V and J ends, which lost 2 bases and 2 bases, there was a span of 13 bases. Per the original methods: Researchers report that nucleated cell counts were estimated from reference gene primer amplification. Assay: immunoSEQ multiplex PCR; the TCRdb copy retains only in-frame clones and omits some. Clone size and V and J calls were adopted from that table, with D and trimming inferred from the DNA. The sample carries a few hundred thousand clones, around 84% recorded once. This clone was picked up one time. This clonotype originated in a young woman with acute or convalescent COVID-19. The chain uses TRBV6-5 and TRBJ2-7; a weak D match, TRBD1 (5 bases). The sequenced sample consisted of peripheral blood. CDR3 in amino acids: CASSYVGQGTYEQYF. The CDR3 region has the DNA TGTGCCAGCAGTTACGTGGGCCAGGGAACCTACGAGCAGTACTTC.